The present T cell receptor beta chain was sequenced within a study of shared clonotypes between healthy human individuals. Overall study results and limits: Rarefaction demonstrated incomplete sorted-subset sequencing despite large depth. Enrolling few donors narrowed the genetic and exposure-history diversity that was represented. Unshared clonotypes carried lower generation probabilities than those common to all four donors.

CD4+ cell separation produced CD45RA+ naive and CD45RA-negative memory subsets. Measured with immunoSEQ multiplex PCR; TCRdb has only the in-frame clones, and not every one. The sample carries some 680,000 clones, 73% recorded once. On this clone: Antigen unknown.

This TCR was recovered from a woman in her twenties or thirties in good health. Sequenced sample: memory CD4+ T cells sorted from blood. Subset denoted: CD45RA-negative fraction.

In nucleotides, the CDR3 is TGTGCCAGCAAGCTAACCGCGAACTCTGGGGCCAACGTCCTGACTTTC. This gives the protein CASKLTANSGANVLTF. The chain has TRBV2 and TRBJ2-6; D is undetermined. Trimming left V 7 bases short and J 0 bases short, with 13 bases between. This CDR3 has 16 amino acids. The germline V gene encodes CDR1 SNHLY and CDR2 FYNNEI.